This T cell receptor (beta chain) is drawn from a study of blood T cell repertoires in COVID-19. This clone was recorded once. Here immunoSEQ multiplex PCR was the method, and the copy in TCRdb shows in-frame clones only, minus some. The repertoire holds about 200,000 clones, with under 95% as singletons. The CDR3 contains 13 residues. Trimming shortened V by 3 bases and J by 2 bases, and 10 bases separated the two germline ends. In germline, CDR1 is SQVTM, CDR2 ANQGSEA. What was sequenced was peripheral blood. This clonotype was obtained from a man younger than 45 with acute or convalescent COVID-19. The rearrangement joins TRBV29-1 to TRBJ2-5, with D uncertain. This chain's CDR3 is CSVDPTAQETQYF. The CDR3 DNA reads as TGCAGCGTTGACCCTACAGCACAAGAGACCCAGTACTTC.